This entry concerns a single T cell receptor beta chain. Antigen: not known. Data came from immunoSEQ multiplex PCR; TCRdb stores just in-frame clones and leaves some out. The sample contains under 200,000 clones, more than 80% of which appear only once. Germline loops: CDR1 SGHTA, CDR2 FQGTGA. V gave up 2 bases and J gave up 6 bases, with 18 bases separating them. The CDR3 is made up of 16 amino acids. The record originates from a study of cytomegalovirus exposure and HLA in healthy donors. Turning to the study itself: The 120 validation repertoires, a later analysis reported, used the same platform as the approximately 670 first-cohort repertoires.

Findings of the study overall: For cytomegalovirus status, the classifier reportedly gave diagnoses with high specificity and sensitivity. Most TCR sequences were rare, but some public TCRs occurred in many donors. Listed as cytomegalovirus-associated were roughly 180 TCR beta chains.

The chain combines TRBV7-3 with TRBJ2-3; D is possibly TRBD2 (6 bases). This clonotype was sampled from a man younger than 35 in good health and CMV-seropositive. Sequenced material: PBMCs. CDR3 DNA sequence: TGTGCCAGCAGCTTATATAGCGGCAGTAGTCGCGATACGCAGTATTTT. This gives the protein CASSLYSGSSRDTQYF.